These T cell receptor beta chains were read from a single sample in a study of T cell changes during pregnancy in multiple sclerosis. Produced via immunoSEQ multiplex PCR; TCRdb's table is partial and in-frame only. The sample yields more than 45,000 clones, 90% to 95% seen once. The starting material was CD8+ T cells from peripheral blood mononuclear cells, obtained in the second trimester of pregnancy. These receptor sequences come from a female donor with multiple sclerosis, enrolled in a pregnancy study. Each CDR3 is given without its conserved first and last residue. The order of the fields is V gene, clone size, J gene, CDR3 protein. Clone size is stated in some rows and not others, as once, few, many or a class when expanded.

TRBV9	NA	TRBJ2-1	ASSVTGEMSYNEQF
TRBV27	NA	TRBJ2-3	ASSLWGLAGADTQY
TRBV19	NA	TRBJ2-7	ASSMGLNYEQY
TRBV4-1	NA	TRBJ2-5	ASSQVEGETQY
TRBV5-1	NA	TRBJ2-1	ASSPLAGTYNEQF
TRBV27	NA	TRBJ1-5	ASSPQVYSNQPQH
TRBV15	once	TRBJ1-5	ATSRDRGPSNQPQH
TRBV5-1	NA	TRBJ1-2	ASSSPGQGARNYGYT
TRBV5-1	NA	TRBJ1-4	ASSLGDRGAFATNEKLF
TRBV2	NA	TRBJ2-3	ASSGETPTQY
TRBV11-2	NA	TRBJ2-7	ASSLDYGTGGLPYEQY
TRBV10-1	NA	TRBJ2-7	ASSPDFRVWEQY
TRBV4-2	NA	TRBJ1-1	ASSQAGSTEAF
TRBV29-1	NA	TRBJ2-5	SVEGGLALPNQETQY
TRBV4-2	few	TRBJ1-6	ASSQQTGNNSPLH
TRBV7-9	NA	TRBJ1-5	ASSSWGQDSNQPQH
TRBV4-1	NA	TRBJ1-5	ASSQVGDFDQPQH
TRBV9	NA	TRBJ1-3	ASSPYGQSNTIY
TRBV27	NA	TRBJ2-1	ASSPSGGATNEQF
TRBV25-1	NA	TRBJ2-3	ASSWDRHTDTQY
TRBV27	NA	TRBJ1-6	ASIGTGVNSPLH
TRBV4-1	NA	TRBJ2-2	ASSQEGGDTGELF
TRBV11-3	NA	TRBJ2-7	ASSLGGTYEQY
TRBV25-1	NA	TRBJ1-6	ASSGLNSPLH
TRBV9	NA	TRBJ2-2	ASSAPRVLAGGRGGELF
TRBV7-9	NA	TRBJ1-2	ASSLAGGQRGNGYT